Below are 9 T cell receptor beta chains sequenced from a single sample in a study of Graves' ophthalmopathy and Graves' hyperthyroidism. For repertoire sequencing, the TCR beta CDR3 regions were amplified from RNA transcripts. Second-round multiplex PCR came after a first-round RT-PCR that employed HTBI primers. TCRdb reprocessed the multiplex PCR reads with MiXCR, giving one entry per CDR3 protein. Of over a million distinct CDR3 sequences in the sample, about 38% were seen once. Input material: peripheral blood or thyroid tissue (not recorded which). These receptors came from an adult man with Graves' hyperthyroidism.

V is TRBV29-1 and J is TRBJ2-5; no clear D gene. CDR1 is SQVTM, CDR2 ANQGSEA, per germline. The CDR3 has 15 amino acids. V gave up 1 base and J gave up 1 base, with 13 bases separating them. The CDR3 spells CSVEGVSGFQETQYF. The CDR3 DNA follows: TGCAGCGTTGAAGGGGTATCCGGATTCCAAGAGACCCAGTACTTC.

This clonotype has a handful of counts. The chain recombines TRBV3-1 with TRBJ2-2, with D perhaps TRBD1 or TRBD2 (5 bases each). The length of the CDR3 is 13 residues. Trimming pared 6 bases from V and 8 bases from J, leaving 13 bases between. The germline CDR1 and CDR2 sequences are LGHDT and YNNKEL (reference sequence). CDR3 region: CASRREGRGELFF. The DNA of the CDR3 is TGTGCCAGCAGACGTGAGGGACGGGGGGAGCTGTTTTTT.

The chain employs TRBV24-1 and TRBJ1-1; 11 bases map to TRBD1. CDR3 size: 15 residues. The V segment lost 3 bases and the J segment 4 bases; nucleotides outside the gene matches: 3. Germline V gene sequence: CDR1 KGHDR, CDR2 SFDVKD. The CDR3 protein is CATSDPGTGGTEAFF. CDR3 coding DNA: TGTGCCACCAGTGATCCCGGGACAGGGGGCACTGAAGCTTTCTTT.

This clonotype has a count of ten or more. This sequence joins TRBV11-2 and TRBJ1-2; weak D call: TRBD1 (5 bases). The V gene's germline CDR1 is SGHAT and CDR2 FQNNGV. V gave up 7 bases and J gave up 4 bases, with 19 bases separating them. The CDR3 totals 15 residues. The CDR3 DNA reads as TGTGCCAGCACCGTAGGATGGGGCAGGGCCTATGGCTACACCTTC. Translation: CASTVGWGRAYGYTF.

This clonotype came up a few times. The rearrangement uses TRBV7-8 and TRBJ2-2, with D possibly being TRBD2 (6 bases). The length of the CDR3 is 17 residues. The V end lost 3 bases, the J end lost 2 bases, and 16 bases lay between the germline ends. Germline V gene lookup returns CDR1 SGHVS and CDR2 FQNEAQ. The CDR3, as DNA: TGTGCCAGCAGCTTTCGGTTCCGGGAGTTTAACACCGGGGAGCTGTTTTTT. Protein sequence: CASSFRFREFNTGELFF.

This chain links TRBV7-9 with TRBJ1-2; D ambiguous. The CDR3 has 11 residues. CDR1 and CDR2 from the germline V gene are SEHNR and FQNEAQ (reference sequence). The ends were cut back, 1 base at V and 10 bases at J, with 7 bases in the middle. The CDR3 is CASSLDSFYTF. CDR3 coding DNA: TGTGCCAGCAGCTTAGACAGCTTCTACACCTTC.

This clonotype was observed at least ten times. The chain couples TRBV20-1 to TRBJ2-5; 10 bases align to TRBD2. The CDR3 spans 16 residues. The germline V gene has CDR1 DFQATT and CDR2 SNEGSKA (reference sequence). The J segment lost 4 bases and the V segment lost 0 bases, leaving 8 bases of the junction unmatched. CDR3 nucleotide sequence: TGCAGTGCTAGAGATCGGCGTCTAGCGGGGGTAGAGACCCAGTACTTC. It yields the protein CSARDRRLAGVETQYF.

This clonotype was picked up many times. The chain joins TRBV2 to TRBJ2-7, with 12 bases fitting TRBD1. The CDR3 covers 13 residues. Germline V gene data show CDR1 as SNHLY and CDR2 as FYNNEI. V lost 10 bases, J lost 7 bases, and 8 bases stayed unmatched. CDR3 residues: CANCRDRGLEQYF. The DNA of the CDR3 is TGTGCCAATTGCCGGGACAGGGGGCTTGAGCAGTACTTC.

V is TRBV27 and J is TRBJ2-7, with 13 bases that match TRBD2. CDR3 length equals 16 residues. Germline V gene lookup returns CDR1 MNHEY and CDR2 SMNVEV (reference sequence). The V and J ends lost 6 bases and 4 bases, in that order; junction bases with no gene match: 9. This chain's CDR3 is CASRTTGLAGVYEQYF. Written as DNA, the CDR3 is TGTGCCAGCAGGACCACCGGACTAGCGGGGGTTTACGAGCAGTACTTC.